The subject of this entry is one T cell receptor beta chain. Its antigen is unidentified. The sample is drawn from a study of cytomegalovirus exposure and HLA in healthy donors. Study results and caveats: Reports indicate that TCR beta sequences accurately predicted the HLA-A and HLA-B alleles of most subjects. Diagnosis of cytomegalovirus status made by the classifier reportedly showed high specificity and sensitivity.

Germline CDR1 and CDR2: SEHNR and FQNEAQ (reference sequence). The V and J ends lost 5 bases and 1 base respectively, with 8 bases between them. The CDR3 is 14 amino acids. The PCR ran on 60 Vbeta and 13 Jbeta primers. Sequencing was performed with immunoSEQ multiplex PCR; in TCRdb, only in-frame clones are kept and a portion is missing. The data hold about 160,000 clones, with roughly four fifths observed a single time. The clonotype originates from a woman in her forties or fifties in good health and CMV-seropositive. Sequencing input: PBMCs. The chain combines TRBV7-9 with TRBJ1-4; D possibly corresponds to TRBD1 (6 bases). In DNA form, the CDR3 reads TGTGCCAGCAGCCGGACAGAAACTAATGAAAAACTGTTTTTT. Translated: CASSRTETNEKLFF.